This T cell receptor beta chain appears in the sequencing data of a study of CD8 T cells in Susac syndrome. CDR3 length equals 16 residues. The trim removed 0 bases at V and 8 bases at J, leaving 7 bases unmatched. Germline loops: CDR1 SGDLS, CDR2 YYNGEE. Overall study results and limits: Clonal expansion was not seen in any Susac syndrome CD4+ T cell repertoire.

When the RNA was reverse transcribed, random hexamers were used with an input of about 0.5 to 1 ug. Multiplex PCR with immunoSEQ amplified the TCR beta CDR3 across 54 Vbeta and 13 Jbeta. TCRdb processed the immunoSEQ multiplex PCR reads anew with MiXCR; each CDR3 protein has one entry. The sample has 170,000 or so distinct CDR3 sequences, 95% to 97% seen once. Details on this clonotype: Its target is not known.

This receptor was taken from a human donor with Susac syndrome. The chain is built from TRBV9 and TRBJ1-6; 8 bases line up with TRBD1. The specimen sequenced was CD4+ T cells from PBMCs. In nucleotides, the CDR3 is TGTGCCAGCAGCGTAGGAGGACAGGGACGAGATTCACCCCTCCACTTT. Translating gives CASSVGGQGRDSPLHF.